A single sample is the source of the 9 T cell receptor beta chains below, sequenced in a study of cytomegalovirus exposure and HLA in healthy donors. PCR primers comprised 60 Vbeta and 13 Jbeta primers. Data came from immunoSEQ multiplex PCR; TCRdb stores just in-frame clones and leaves some out. Here the sample spans approximately 150,000 clones, roughly 80% being singletons. Sequenced material: PBMCs. The receptor set was obtained from a woman in her thirties in good health and CMV-seropositive.

V and J are TRBV6-1 and TRBJ2-5; 11 bases are a match to TRBD1. The CDR3 consists of 16 residues. V shed 3 bases and J 5 bases; nucleotides not matched to a gene: 8. Germline V gives CDR1 MNHNS, CDR2 SASEGT. CDR3 bases: TGTGCCAGCAGTGAGAGGACAGGGGGCGCCGGGGAGACCCAGTACTTC. Amino acid sequence: CASSERTGGAGETQYF.

The V gene is TRBV28, the J gene TRBJ2-2; 8 bases are a match to TRBD1. The CDR3 contains 15 residues. Germline CDR1 and CDR2: MDHEN and SYDVKM. V lost 5 bases and J lost 5; bases outside the gene matches: 7. As DNA, the CDR3 is TGTGCCAGCAGTCTGACAGGGGCGTTGACCGGGGAGCTGTTTTTT. This codes for CASSLTGALTGELFF.

This clone was seen more than once but under ten times. This sequence joins TRBV25-1 and TRBJ2-7; the D gene is possibly TRBD1 (6 bases). The V end was cut by 4 bases, the J end by 4 bases, with 14 bases between. From germline, CDR1 is MGHDK and CDR2 SYGVNS. This CDR3 comprises 14 residues. The CDR3 spells CASSVAGADYEQYF. In nucleotides, the CDR3 is TGTGCCAGCAGTGTAGCAGGGGCCGATTACGAGCAGTACTTC.

The chain recombines TRBV10-3 with TRBJ1-2, with TRBD1 identical over 8 bases. The V and J ends lost 4 bases and 3 bases, in that order; junction bases with no gene match: 7. CDR1 is ENHRY, CDR2 SYGVKD, per germline. The CDR3 spans 15 residues. CDR3 sequence: CAISVSTGDDYGYTF. The DNA for the CDR3 is TGTGCCATCAGTGTTTCGACAGGGGACGACTATGGCTACACCTTC.

The chain uses TRBV4-3 and TRBJ1-6, with TRBD1 identical over 8 bases. The CDR3 covers 15 residues. The germline V gene has CDR1 LGHNA and CDR2 YSLEER. The J segment lost 6 bases and the V segment lost 4 bases, leaving 5 bases of the junction unmatched. Written as DNA, the CDR3 is TGCGCCAGCAGCCGAGAAGGACAGGGTAATTCACCCCTCCACTTT. It encodes CASSREGQGNSPLHF.

The genes are TRBV29-1 and TRBJ2-7; TRBD2 aligns across 7 bases. The V and J ends lost 5 bases and 2 bases, in that order; junction bases with no gene match: 3. From germline, CDR1 is SQVTM and CDR2 ANQGSEA. This CDR3 spans 12 amino acids. CDR3 region: CSVRGGAYEQYF. The CDR3 nucleotides read TGCAGCGTTCGCGGGGGTGCCTACGAGCAGTACTTC.

This chain uses TRBV25-1 with TRBJ2-5; 8 positions match TRBD1. V was pared by 4 bases and J by 9 bases, with 10 bases of the junction left unmatched. This CDR3 comprises 14 residues. Germline CDR1 is MGHDK and CDR2 is SYGVNS. This CDR3 reads CASSVLTGVRAQYF. The CDR3 region has the DNA TGTGCCAGCAGTGTATTGACAGGGGTTAGGGCCCAGTACTTC.

This rearrangement joins TRBV4-1 to TRBJ1-1; a possible D gene is TRBD1 (6 bases). Germline V gene sequence: CDR1 MGHRA, CDR2 YSYEKL. The ends were cut back, 1 base at V and 7 bases at J, with 13 bases in the middle. The CDR3 loop spans 14 amino acids. CDR3 sequence: CASSQGDTRREAFF. In nucleotides, the CDR3 is TGCGCCAGCAGCCAAGGGGACACCCGGCGTGAAGCTTTCTTT.

V usage is TRBV2 and J usage is TRBJ2-7; 13 bases are shared with TRBD2. Trimming cost V 1 base and J 4 bases; bases outside gene matches: 7. CDR1 SNHLY and CDR2 FYNNEI come from the germline V gene. CDR3 length: 17 residues. CDR3 coding DNA: TGTGCCAGCAGTGAAGTGCTCCCGGGACTAGCGGGGTACGAGCAGTACTTC. Its protein product is CASSEVLPGLAGYEQYF.